This entry describes one TCR beta chain. Participants were aged roughly 18 to 90 years, lived in under 30 US areas, and enrolled virtually. These data come from a study of blood T cell repertoires in COVID-19. This table comes from immunoSEQ multiplex PCR, and its TCRdb copy is limited to in-frame clones, with some not included. The table lists a few hundred thousand clones, roughly 89% of them singletons. The TCR originated in a man between 40 and 49 years old who had recovered from COVID-19. The specimen sequenced was PBMCs or T cells enriched from blood (not recorded which).

In DNA form, the CDR3 reads TGTGCCAGTAGTATTGACAGGGGGGGTTATGGCTACACCTTC. Amino acid sequence: CASSIDRGGYGYTF. The gene calls are TRBV19 and TRBJ1-2; 9 nucleotides line up with TRBD1. The CDR3 consists of 14 residues. CDR1 and CDR2 (germline): LNHDA, SQIVND (reference sequence). V shed 3 bases and J 5 bases; nucleotides not matched to a gene: 4.